This TCR beta chain emerged from a study of blood T cell repertoires in COVID-19. Two negative PCRs, clearance, or symptom resolution characterized the recovered Cohort 3 donors. There are 13 residues in the CDR3. Per germline, CDR1 SGHAT and CDR2 FQNNGV. V lost 3 bases and J 6 bases, leaving 12 bases between the germline ends. Assay: immunoSEQ multiplex PCR; the TCRdb copy retains only in-frame clones and omits some. This repertoire shows around 470,000 clones, around 90% found once; its top ten account for around 0.6%. The TCR comes from a young man who had recovered from COVID-19. The chain uses TRBV11-2 and TRBJ2-7; TRBD1 is a possible D gene (5 bases). The sample was PBMCs or T cells enriched from blood (not recorded which). The chain's CDR3 is CASSLTVSGEQYF. CDR3 DNA sequence: TGTGCCAGCAGCTTGACAGTGTCAGGCGAGCAGTACTTC.